This T cell receptor beta chain was retrieved from a study of CD8 T cells in ankylosing spondylitis. General study findings and limits: Characteristic of ankylosing spondylitis blood, it appeared, was a TCR beta motif comprising about eight highly homologous variants. As reported, disease-linked clones showed significant enrichment in matched ankylosing spondylitis synovial fluid.

TCRdb fed the 5' RACE reads into MiXCR, producing one record per CDR3 protein. The table lists approximately 220,000 distinct CDR3 sequences, more than 25% of them singletons, with 5% to 7.5% in the top ten. Germline V CDR1 and CDR2: SNHLY, FYNNEI. The CDR3 covers 13 residues. V was trimmed by 5 bases and J by 5 bases, leaving 10 bases between them. This clonotype was seen ten or more times. Its antigen is unknown. Source material: blood, either unsorted or a sorted T cell fraction (not recorded which). The receptor comes from a male donor with ankylosing spondylitis or in good health (not recorded which). V gene TRBV2 combines with J gene TRBJ2-1; D may match TRBD1 or TRBD2 (5 bases each). The CDR3 protein is CASSLGTNNEQFF. Here the CDR3 DNA reads TGTGCCAGCAGTCTCGGGACCAACAATGAGCAGTTCTTC.